These 6 T cell receptor beta chains share one sample of origin, sequenced in a study of post-analysis software for immune sequencing data. Overall study findings and caveats: A handful of TRBV segments occurring more often in patients than controls included TRBV5-6, TRBV5-1 and TRBV20-1.

Unique molecular identifiers tagged the TCR beta cDNA libraries. Each CDR3 protein is one row after TCRdb ran MiXCR on the PCR reads. The table records about 620,000 distinct CDR3 sequences, 44% of them present only once. These receptors have no identified antigens. Specimen: blood. These receptors were taken from a girl aged 5-17 years with multiple sclerosis.

There are a few counts of this clonotype. V gene TRBV4-2 combines with J gene TRBJ2-3; no reliable D call. V lost 1 base and J 4 bases, leaving 12 bases between the germline ends. This CDR3 spans 15 amino acids. Germline assignment: CDR1 LGHNA and CDR2 YNFKEQ. CDR3 residues: CASSQGELSPDTQYF. For the CDR3, the DNA is TGTGCCAGCAGCCAAGGAGAACTTTCCCCAGATACGCAGTATTTT.

The genes are TRBV11-3 and TRBJ2-1; 11 nucleotides match TRBD2. Germline CDR1 is SGHNT and CDR2 is YENEEA. The trim removed 5 bases at V and 2 bases at J, leaving 5 bases unmatched. The CDR3 sequence is 16 residues long. CDR3 amino acids: CASSSRTSGPYNEQFF. CDR3 nucleotides: TGTGCCAGCAGCAGCCGGACTAGCGGGCCCTACAATGAGCAGTTCTTC.

In its sample, this clonotype was seen once. DNA of the CDR3: TGTGCCAGCAGCTTAAACCTAGCGGGGTTCACAGATACGCAGTATTTT. The encoded protein is CASSLNLAGFTDTQYF. This chain joins TRBV7-9 and TRBJ2-3; the match to TRBD2 covers 9 bases. Germline V gives CDR1 SEHNR, CDR2 FQNEAQ (reference sequence). V lost 2 bases to trimming and J lost 2 bases; unmatched junction nucleotides: 5. The CDR3 is made up of 16 amino acids.

The chain links TRBV29-1 to TRBJ2-1; 7 bases are shared with TRBD1. The ends lost 0 bases at V and 8 bases at J; junction bases unmatched: 7. CDR1 and CDR2 from the germline V gene are SQVTM and ANQGSEA. There are 14 residues in the CDR3. In nucleotides, the CDR3 is TGCAGCGTTGAAGATAAGACAGGGCTCGATGAGCAGTTCTTC. This translates into CSVEDKTGLDEQFF.

This clonotype was counted only a few times. J is TRBJ2-5 and V is TRBV12-3 or TRBV12-4, with D tentatively TRBD1 (6 bases). V was shortened by 7 bases and J by 11 bases, with 23 bases between the two germline ends. The CDR3 is 14 amino acids. The CDR3 DNA reads as TGTGCCAGCACACAGGGCCTTACGAGCAATAGGCAGTACTTC. This sequence encodes CASTQGLTSNRQYF.

A few counts support this clonotype. The J gene is TRBJ1-2, the V gene TRBV4-1; D is unclear. Germline V gene sequence: CDR1 MGHRA, CDR2 YSYEKL. Trimming left V 4 bases short and J 4 bases short, with 10 bases between. The CDR3 covers 13 residues. CDR3 in amino acids: CASSPGEGYGYTF. The CDR3 region has the DNA TGCGCCAGCAGCCCTGGGGAGGGCTATGGCTACACCTTC.